Below are 19 T cell receptor beta chains sequenced from a single sample in a study of T cells after posttransplantation cyclophosphamide. Some clones are missing from TCRdb's copy, which holds only in-frame ones; the method was immunoSEQ multiplex PCR. The repertoire holds fewer than 6,000 clones, with roughly 72% as singletons. A marrow graft followed busulfan-fludarabine conditioning, with cyclophosphamide on days +3 and +4. The sequences come from PBMCs, collected 362 days after allogeneic stem cell transplant with posttransplant cyclophosphamide. The receptors here all came from a male patient aged 60-70 years who received an allogeneic stem cell transplant from an unrelated donor, was CMV-positive, and had acute GVHD only. Some T cells could come from the graft donor.

The chain has TRBV6-6 and TRBJ1-2; tentative D call: TRBD1 (5 bases). Germline-derived CDR1 and CDR2 are MNHNY and SVGAGI (reference sequence). The CDR3 is made up of 14 amino acids. The V end was cut by 2 bases, the J end by 7 bases, with 14 bases between. CDR3 sequence reads: CASSYTDGGGGYTF. For the CDR3, the DNA is TGTGCCAGCAGTTACACCGACGGGGGGGGTGGCTACACCTTC.

The J gene is TRBJ1-5, the V gene TRBV7-2; possible D gene TRBD1, 5 bases. Trimming took 0 bases from V and 9 from J, leaving 15 bases between them. The germline V gene encodes CDR1 SGHTA and CDR2 FQGNSA. There are 15 residues in the CDR3. The CDR3 coding sequence is TGTGCCAGCAGCTTAGCGGACCAAACAGGTGGGCCCCAGCATTTT. It specifies CASSLADQTGGPQHF.

The chain employs TRBV28 and TRBJ2-1, with 7 bases lining up with TRBD2. Germline assignment: CDR1 MDHEN and CDR2 SYDVKM. The CDR3 is 14 residues long. Trimming removed 3 bases from V and 2 bases from J; junction bases left unmatched: 1. CDR3 bases: TGTGCCAGCAGTTTCAGCGGGGCCTACAATGAGCAGTTCTTC. This encodes CASSFSGAYNEQFF.

The V call is TRBV5-5, the J call TRBJ2-2; 7 bases map to TRBD1. Trimming took 2 bases from V and 11 from J; bases not matched to a gene: 9. CDR1 and CDR2 (germline): SGHKS, YYEKEE (reference sequence). The CDR3 has 14 amino acids. In DNA, the CDR3 is TGTGCCAGCAGCTTAGGCACAGGGGCTGGAGAGCTGTTTTTT. This gives the protein CASSLGTGAGELFF.

This chain connects TRBV6-1 to TRBJ2-5, with D possibly TRBD1 on 7 matching bases. The end of the DNA aligns better with TRBJ2-7, so the J call may be wrong. The germline CDR1 and CDR2 sequences are MNHNS and SASEGT. The CDR3 is 15 amino acids. CDR3 in amino acids: CASSDPGGPRYEQYF. The CDR3 bases are TGTGCCAGCAGTGACCCAGGGGGGCCTCGGTACGAGCAGTACTTC.

V is TRBV11-3 and J is TRBJ1-3; D gene uncertain. The CDR3 covers 14 residues. Looked up from germline, CDR1 is SGHNT and CDR2 is YENEEA. V was cut by 1 base and J by 4 bases, with 8 bases left in between. For the CDR3, the DNA is TGTGCCAGCAGCTTAGGGCAGTCCGGAAACACCATATATTTT. This encodes CASSLGQSGNTIYF.

The chain uses TRBV7-2 and TRBJ1-1; TRBD1 matches at 7 bases. V lost 9 bases to trimming and J lost 0 bases; unmatched junction nucleotides: 4. The CDR3 totals 13 residues. Germline V lookup: CDR1 SGHTA, CDR2 FQGNSA. The CDR3 DNA sequence: TGTGCCAGTGGGGGACAGATGAACACTGAAGCTTTCTTT. Its translation is CASGGQMNTEAFF.

The chain has TRBV10-3 and TRBJ2-2; 11 nucleotides line up with TRBD2. CDR1 ENHRY and CDR2 SYGVKD come from the germline V gene. Germline trimming cut 8 bases from V and 1 base from J; bases unmatched to any gene: 12. The CDR3 covers 18 residues. DNA for the CDR3: TGTGCCATCGCTAGTGATACTAGCGGGGGAGGGAACACCGGGGAGCTGTTTTTT. It translates to CAIASDTSGGGNTGELFF.

This chain uses TRBV5-8 with TRBJ1-4; no firm D call. Germline CDR1 is SGHTS and CDR2 is YDEGEE. The ends were cut back, 0 bases at V and 5 bases at J, with 5 bases in the middle. CDR3 size: 13 residues. Written as DNA, the CDR3 is TGTGCCAGCAGCTTGGTCCTGAATGAAAAACTGTTTTTT. Protein: CASSLVLNEKLFF.

The chain joins TRBV4-2 to TRBJ1-1; D perhaps matches TRBD1 (6 bases). Germline CDR1 is LGHNA and CDR2 is YNFKEQ. Between the trimmed V and J ends, which lost 4 bases and 1 base, there was a span of 16 bases. The CDR3 is made up of 16 amino acids. CDR3 sequence: CASSLRQGRRNTEAFF. CDR3 sequence (DNA): TGTGCCAGCAGCCTAAGGCAGGGGCGGAGGAACACTGAAGCTTTCTTT.

The chain is built from TRBV5-5 and TRBJ2-4; a possible D gene is TRBD1 (8 bases). V was shortened by 4 bases and J by 0 bases, with 20 bases between the two germline ends. Germline values: CDR1 SGHKS, CDR2 YYEKEE (reference sequence). The CDR3 sequence is 18 residues long. The CDR3 region is CASSALTGEGVAKNIQYF. The DNA for the CDR3 is TGTGCCAGCAGCGCCCTGACAGGGGAGGGGGTAGCCAAAAACATTCAGTACTTC.

The V gene is TRBV6-5, the J gene TRBJ2-3; D uncertain. The CDR3 spans 11 residues. From germline, CDR1 is MNHEY and CDR2 SVGAGI. V was shortened by 8 bases and J by 6 bases, with 9 bases between the two germline ends. The CDR3 region has the DNA TGTGCCAGCGGCAGGCCCGATACGCAGTATTTT. Its protein is CASGRPDTQYF.

The gene calls are TRBV5-5 and TRBJ2-7; no definite D call. Germline lookup yields CDR1 SGHKS and CDR2 YYEKEE (reference sequence). This CDR3 spans 14 amino acids. V lost 1 base to trimming and J lost 3 bases, with 11 bases between them. CDR3 coding DNA: TGTGCCAGCAGCTTGACCGGTTTATTCTACGAGCAGTACTTC. It codes for CASSLTGLFYEQYF.

The chain has TRBV5-1 and TRBJ2-2, with TRBD2 matching over 9 bases. The CDR3 totals 16 residues. Germline assignment: CDR1 SGHRS and CDR2 YFSETQ. V dropped 4 bases and J dropped 2; count of bases not matched to a gene: 6. The CDR3, as DNA: TGCGCCAGCAGCCTGGCTAGCGGGGCTAACACCGGGGAGCTGTTTTTT. This encodes CASSLASGANTGELFF.

Notes on this clone: The junction departs from germline at one end; a sequencing error may be responsible. The chain recombines TRBV19 with TRBJ1-1, with a weak D call TRBD1 (5 bases). Germline V lookup: CDR1 LNHDA, CDR2 SQIVND (reference sequence). CDR3 length: 11 amino acids. CDR3 sequence reads: CASSLNRGFNF. CDR3 DNA: TGTGCCAGTAGTCTCAACCGGGGGTTTAACTTT.

V and J are TRBV7-9 and TRBJ2-1; 11 nucleotides match TRBD2. The germline V gene has CDR1 SEHNR and CDR2 FQNEAQ (reference sequence). CDR3 length equals 14 residues. V lost 5 bases to trimming and J lost 3 bases; unmatched junction nucleotides: 0. The CDR3 region has the DNA TGTGCCAGCAGCACTAGCGGGAGCTACAATGAGCAGTTCTTC. It yields the protein CASSTSGSYNEQFF. Together with reference TRBV7-9 and TRBJ2-1, the CDR3 gives the full variable domain: DTGVSQNPRHKITKRGQNVTFRCDPISEHNRLYWYRQTLGQGPEFLTYFQNEAQLEKSRLLSDRFSAERPKGSFSTLEIQRTEQGDSAMYLCASSTSGSYNEQFFGPGTRLTVL.

The rearrangement links TRBV5-5 to TRBJ2-7; 9 bases map to TRBD2. Germline values: CDR1 SGHKS, CDR2 YYEKEE (reference sequence). The CDR3 extends over 16 amino acids. V was clipped by 1 base and J by 2 bases; unmatched bases: 7. CDR3 sequence: CASSLSGAGGTYEQYF. As DNA, the CDR3 is TGTGCCAGCAGCTTGTCAGGCGCGGGAGGGACCTACGAGCAGTACTTC.

The chain combines TRBV25-1 with TRBJ2-2; D gene uncertain. Trimming removed 5 bases at V and 0 bases at J, with 13 bases between. The length of the CDR3 is 16 residues. CDR1 and CDR2 (germline): MGHDK, SYGVNS. The CDR3 sequence is CASSKMTTANTGELFF. CDR3 in DNA: TGTGCCAGCAGTAAGATGACAACCGCGAACACCGGGGAGCTGTTTTTT.

J is TRBJ1-1 and V is TRBV14; possible D gene TRBD1, 5 bases. The CDR3 is made up of 15 amino acids. The V gene lost 4 bases and the J gene lost 7 bases, with 19 bases spanning the gap. The V gene's germline CDR1 is SGHDN and CDR2 FVKESK. The CDR3 protein is CASSLGLARADEAFF. The DNA of the CDR3 is TGTGCCAGCAGCCTAGGGTTAGCCAGGGCCGATGAAGCTTTCTTT.